This paragraph reports one T cell receptor beta chain. No antigen is known for it. Germline V gives CDR1 SGHAT, CDR2 FQNNGV. This CDR3 contains 15 residues. Trimming removed 6 bases from V and 1 base from J; junction bases left unmatched: 5. All donors qualified as healthy HIV-negative adults and had experienced no recent acute infections or vaccinations. The data stem from a study of shared clonotypes between healthy human individuals. Study context: Participating donors consisted of two women and three men aged 18 to 49.

Method: immunoSEQ multiplex PCR; TCRdb's copy keeps in-frame clones and lacks some. Among roughly 1.5 million clones listed, 95% to 99% were seen once. Findings and caveats of the study: Having only a few donors restricted how much genetic and exposure-history diversity was captured.

Sequenced: naive CD4+ T cells sorted from blood. Subset here: CD45RA+ positively selected. The receptor was isolated from a man aged 30-40 years in good health. The chain couples TRBV11-2 to TRBJ2-7; 11 bases are shared with TRBD2. The CDR3 DNA follows: TGTGCCAGCAGACATCCTAGCGGGAGGTCCTACGAGCAGTACTTC. Its translation is CASRHPSGRSYEQYF.